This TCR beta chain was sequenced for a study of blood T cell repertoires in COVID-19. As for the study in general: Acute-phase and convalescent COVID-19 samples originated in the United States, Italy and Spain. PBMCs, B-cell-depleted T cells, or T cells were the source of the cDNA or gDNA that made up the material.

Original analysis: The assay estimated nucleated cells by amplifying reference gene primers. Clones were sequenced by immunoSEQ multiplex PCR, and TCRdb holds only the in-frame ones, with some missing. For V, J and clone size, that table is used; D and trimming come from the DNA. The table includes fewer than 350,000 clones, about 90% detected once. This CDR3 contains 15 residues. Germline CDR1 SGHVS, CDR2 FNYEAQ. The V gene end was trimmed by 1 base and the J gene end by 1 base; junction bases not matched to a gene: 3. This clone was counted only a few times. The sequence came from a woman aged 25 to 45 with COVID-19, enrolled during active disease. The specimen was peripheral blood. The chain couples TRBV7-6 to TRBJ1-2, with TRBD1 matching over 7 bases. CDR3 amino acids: CASSLGPGGNYGYTF. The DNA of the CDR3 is TGTGCCAGCAGCTTAGGCCCAGGGGGTAACTATGGCTACACCTTC. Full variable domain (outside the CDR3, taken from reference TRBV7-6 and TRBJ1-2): GAGVSQSPRYKVTKRGQDVALRCDPISGHVSLYWYRQALGQGPEFLTYFNYEAQQDKSGLPNDRFSAERPEGSISTLTIQRTEQRDSAMYRCASSLGPGGNYGYTFGSGTRLTVV.